The present TCR beta chain was sequenced within a study of cytomegalovirus exposure and HLA in healthy donors. The V gene's germline CDR1 is SGHNT and CDR2 YYREEE (reference sequence). The CDR3 loop spans 14 amino acids. V lost 5 bases, J lost 8 bases, and 12 bases stayed unmatched. Amplification used 60 Vbeta primers and 13 Jbeta primers. Assay: immunoSEQ multiplex PCR; the TCRdb copy retains only in-frame clones and omits some. The data show about 110,000 clones, approximately 82% seen once. Sequenced sample: PBMCs. The TCR sequence derives from a man aged 40-49 years in good health and CMV-seronegative. The chain recombines TRBV5-4 with TRBJ1-2, with TRBD1 identical over 7 bases. Here the CDR3 reads CASSLNTGVGGYTF. The CDR3 region has the DNA TGTGCCAGCAGTTTGAATACAGGGGTGGGGGGCTACACCTTC.